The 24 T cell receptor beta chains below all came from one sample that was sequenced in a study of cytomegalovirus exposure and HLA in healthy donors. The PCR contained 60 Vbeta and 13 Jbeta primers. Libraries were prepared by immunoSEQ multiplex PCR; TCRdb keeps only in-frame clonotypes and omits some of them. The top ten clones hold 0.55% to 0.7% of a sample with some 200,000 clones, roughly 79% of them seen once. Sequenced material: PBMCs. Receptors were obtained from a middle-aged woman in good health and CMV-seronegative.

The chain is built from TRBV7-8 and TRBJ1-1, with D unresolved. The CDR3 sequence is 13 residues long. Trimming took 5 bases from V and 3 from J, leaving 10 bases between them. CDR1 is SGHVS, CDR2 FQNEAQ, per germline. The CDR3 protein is CASSPPGYTEAFF. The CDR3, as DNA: TGTGCCAGCAGCCCACCGGGGTACACTGAAGCTTTCTTT.

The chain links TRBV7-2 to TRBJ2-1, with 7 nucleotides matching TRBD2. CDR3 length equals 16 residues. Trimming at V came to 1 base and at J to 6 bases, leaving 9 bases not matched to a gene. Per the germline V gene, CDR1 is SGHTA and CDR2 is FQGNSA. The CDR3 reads CASSLVRGAGFNEQFF. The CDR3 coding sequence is TGTGCCAGCAGCTTAGTTCGGGGAGCGGGGTTCAATGAGCAGTTCTTC.

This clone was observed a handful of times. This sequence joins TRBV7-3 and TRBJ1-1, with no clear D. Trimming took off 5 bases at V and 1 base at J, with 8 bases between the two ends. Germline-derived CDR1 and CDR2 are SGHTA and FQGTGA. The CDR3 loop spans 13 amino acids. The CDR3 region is CASSPQWNTEAFF. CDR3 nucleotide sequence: TGTGCCAGCAGCCCTCAGTGGAACACTGAAGCTTTCTTT.

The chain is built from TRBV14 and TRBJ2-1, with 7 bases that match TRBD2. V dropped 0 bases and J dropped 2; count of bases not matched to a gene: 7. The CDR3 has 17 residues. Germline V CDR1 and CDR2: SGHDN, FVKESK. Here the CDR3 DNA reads TGTGCCAGCAGCCAAGATTCCTTTGGGGGGGCCTACAATGAGCAGTTCTTC. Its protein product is CASSQDSFGGAYNEQFF.

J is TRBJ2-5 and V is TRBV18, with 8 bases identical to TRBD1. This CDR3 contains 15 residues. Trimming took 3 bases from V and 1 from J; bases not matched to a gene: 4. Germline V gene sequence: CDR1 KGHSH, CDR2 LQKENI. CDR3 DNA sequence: TGTGCCAGCTCACCGACAGGGGCTAGCCAAGAGACCCAGTACTTC. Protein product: CASSPTGASQETQYF.

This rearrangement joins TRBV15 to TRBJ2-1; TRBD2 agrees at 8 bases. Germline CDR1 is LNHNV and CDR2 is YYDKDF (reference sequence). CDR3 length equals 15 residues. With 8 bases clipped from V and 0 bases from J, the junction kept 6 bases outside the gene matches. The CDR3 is CATSRGGSSYNEQFF. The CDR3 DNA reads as TGTGCCACCTCCCGGGGGGGAAGCTCCTACAATGAGCAGTTCTTC. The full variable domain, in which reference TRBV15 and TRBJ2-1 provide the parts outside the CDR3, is DAMVIQNPRYQVTQFGKPVTLSCSQTLNHNVMYWYQQKSSQAPKLLFHYYDKDFNNEADTPDNFQSRRPNTSFCFLDIRSPGLGDTAMYLCATSRGGSSYNEQFFGPGTRLTVL.

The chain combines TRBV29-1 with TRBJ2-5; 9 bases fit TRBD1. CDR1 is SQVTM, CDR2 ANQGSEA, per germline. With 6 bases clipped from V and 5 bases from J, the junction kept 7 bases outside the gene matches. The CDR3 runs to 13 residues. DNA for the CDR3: TGCAGCGTGCCACAGGGGGCTGGGGAGACCCAGTACTTC. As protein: CSVPQGAGETQYF.

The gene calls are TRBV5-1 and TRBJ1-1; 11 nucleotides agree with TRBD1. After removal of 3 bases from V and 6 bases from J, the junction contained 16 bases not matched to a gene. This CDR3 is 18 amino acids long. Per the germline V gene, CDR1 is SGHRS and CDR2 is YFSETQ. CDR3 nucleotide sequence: TGCGCCAGCAGCTATCAATGGACAGGGGGCTTAACGGGGGCTGAAGCTTTCTTT. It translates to CASSYQWTGGLTGAEAFF.

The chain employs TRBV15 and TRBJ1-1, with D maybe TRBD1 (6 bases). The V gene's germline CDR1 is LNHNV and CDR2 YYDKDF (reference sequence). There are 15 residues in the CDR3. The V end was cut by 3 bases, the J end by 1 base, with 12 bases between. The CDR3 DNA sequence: TGTGCCACCAGCAGGGAGGACAGTGCGAACACTGAAGCTTTCTTT. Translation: CATSREDSANTEAFF.

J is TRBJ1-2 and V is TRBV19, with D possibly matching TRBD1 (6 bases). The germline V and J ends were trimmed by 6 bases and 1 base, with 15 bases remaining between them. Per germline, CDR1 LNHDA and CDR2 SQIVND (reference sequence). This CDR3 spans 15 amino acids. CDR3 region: CASRRSGTNNYGYTF. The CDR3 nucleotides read TGTGCCAGTAGGCGTAGTGGGACAAATAACTATGGCTACACCTTC.

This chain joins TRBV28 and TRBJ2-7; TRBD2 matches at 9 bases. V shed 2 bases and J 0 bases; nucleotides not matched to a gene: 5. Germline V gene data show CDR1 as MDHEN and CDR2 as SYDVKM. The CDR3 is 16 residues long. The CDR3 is CASSLQRGAFSYEQYF. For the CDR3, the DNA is TGTGCCAGCAGTTTACAGCGGGGGGCTTTCTCCTACGAGCAGTACTTC.

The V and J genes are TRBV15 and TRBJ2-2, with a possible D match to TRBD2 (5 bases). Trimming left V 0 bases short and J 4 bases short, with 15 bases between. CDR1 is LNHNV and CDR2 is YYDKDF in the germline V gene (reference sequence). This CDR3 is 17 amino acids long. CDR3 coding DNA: TGTGCCACCAGCAGAGATCATCCGGGGATGGGCACCGGGGAGCTGTTTTTT. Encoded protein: CATSRDHPGMGTGELFF.

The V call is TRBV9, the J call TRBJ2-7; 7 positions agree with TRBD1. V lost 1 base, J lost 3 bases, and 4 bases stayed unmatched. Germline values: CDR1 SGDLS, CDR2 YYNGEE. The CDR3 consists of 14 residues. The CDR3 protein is CASSVSAGGYEQYF. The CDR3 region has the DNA TGTGCCAGCAGCGTATCTGCAGGGGGCTACGAGCAGTACTTC. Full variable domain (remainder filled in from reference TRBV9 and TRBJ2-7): DSGVTQTPKHLITATGQRVTLRCSPRSGDLSVYWYQQSLDQGLQFLIQYYNGEERAKGNILERFSAQQFPDLHSELNLSSLELGDSALYFCASSVSAGGYEQYFGPGTRLTVT.

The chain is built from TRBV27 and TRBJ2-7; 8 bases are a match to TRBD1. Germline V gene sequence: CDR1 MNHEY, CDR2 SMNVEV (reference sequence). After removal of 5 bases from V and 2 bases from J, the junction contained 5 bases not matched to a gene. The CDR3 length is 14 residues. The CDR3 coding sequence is TGTGCCAGCAGTGCAGGACAGGGCCCCTACGAGCAGTACTTC. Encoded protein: CASSAGQGPYEQYF.

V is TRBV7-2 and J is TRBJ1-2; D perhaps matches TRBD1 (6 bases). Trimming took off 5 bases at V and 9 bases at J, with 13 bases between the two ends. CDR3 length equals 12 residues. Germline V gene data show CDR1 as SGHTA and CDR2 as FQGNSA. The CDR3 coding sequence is TGTGCCAGCAGCCCAACAGGGACTAGCTACACCTTC. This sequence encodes CASSPTGTSYTF. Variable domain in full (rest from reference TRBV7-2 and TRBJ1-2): GAGVSQSPSNKVTEKGKDVELRCDPISGHTALYWYRQSLGQGLEFLIYFQGNSAPDKSGLPSDRFSAERTGGSVSTLTIQRTQQEDSAVYLCASSPTGTSYTFGSGTRLTVV.

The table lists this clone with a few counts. The CDR3 nucleotides read TGTGCCAGCAGCAGTTTAGCGGGTTCCTACGAGCAGTACTTC. Protein: CASSSLAGSYEQYF. This chain links TRBV5-6 with TRBJ2-7, with TRBD2 matching 7 bases. V was clipped by 4 bases and J by 1 base; unmatched bases: 5. Germline values: CDR1 SGHDT, CDR2 YYEEEE. CDR3 length equals 14 residues.

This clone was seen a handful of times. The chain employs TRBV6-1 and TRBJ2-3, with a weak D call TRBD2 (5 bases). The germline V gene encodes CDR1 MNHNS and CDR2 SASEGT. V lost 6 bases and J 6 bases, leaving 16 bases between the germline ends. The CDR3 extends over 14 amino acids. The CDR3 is CASRQIKGGDTQYF. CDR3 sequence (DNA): TGTGCCAGCAGACAAATTAAGGGCGGGGATACGCAGTATTTT.

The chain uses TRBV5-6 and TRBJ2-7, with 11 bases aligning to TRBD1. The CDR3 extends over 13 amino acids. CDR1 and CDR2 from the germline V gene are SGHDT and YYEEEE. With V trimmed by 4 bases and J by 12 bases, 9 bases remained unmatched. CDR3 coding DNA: TGTGCCAGCAGCCCAAGGGGACAGGGGGGGTCGTACTTC. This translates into CASSPRGQGGSYF.

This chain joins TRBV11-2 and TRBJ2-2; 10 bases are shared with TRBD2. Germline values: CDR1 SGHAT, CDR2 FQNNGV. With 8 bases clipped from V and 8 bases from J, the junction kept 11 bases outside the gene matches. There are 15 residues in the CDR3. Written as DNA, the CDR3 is TGTGCCAGCGATCCGGGACTAGCGATAGGGGGGGAGCTGTTTTTT. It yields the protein CASDPGLAIGGELFF.

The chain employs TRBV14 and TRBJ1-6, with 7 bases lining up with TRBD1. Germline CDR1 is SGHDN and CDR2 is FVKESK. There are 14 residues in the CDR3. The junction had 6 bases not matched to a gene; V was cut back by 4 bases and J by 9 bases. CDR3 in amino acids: CASSPRQGFSPLHF. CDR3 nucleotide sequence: TGTGCCAGCAGCCCCCGACAGGGCTTTTCACCCCTCCACTTT.

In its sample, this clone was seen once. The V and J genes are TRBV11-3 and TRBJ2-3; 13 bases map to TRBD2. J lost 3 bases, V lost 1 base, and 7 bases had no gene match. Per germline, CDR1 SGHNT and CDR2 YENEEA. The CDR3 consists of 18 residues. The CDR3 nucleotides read TGTGCCAGCAGCTTAGGAACTAGCGGGGGGGCGGCGACAGATACGCAGTATTTT. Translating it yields CASSLGTSGGAATDTQYF.

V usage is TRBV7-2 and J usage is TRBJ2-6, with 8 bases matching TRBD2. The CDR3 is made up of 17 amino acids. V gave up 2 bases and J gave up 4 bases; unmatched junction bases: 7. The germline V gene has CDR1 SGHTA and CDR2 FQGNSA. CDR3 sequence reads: CASSLWVGGVGANVLTF. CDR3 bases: TGTGCCAGCAGCTTATGGGTCGGGGGGGTCGGGGCCAACGTCCTGACTTTC.

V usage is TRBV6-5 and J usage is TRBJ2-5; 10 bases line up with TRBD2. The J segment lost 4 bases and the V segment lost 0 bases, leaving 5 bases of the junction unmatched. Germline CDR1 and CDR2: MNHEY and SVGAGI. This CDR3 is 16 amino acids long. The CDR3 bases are TGTGCCAGCAGTTACTCGCCTAGCGGGGGCGGAGAGACCCAGTACTTC. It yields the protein CASSYSPSGGGETQYF.

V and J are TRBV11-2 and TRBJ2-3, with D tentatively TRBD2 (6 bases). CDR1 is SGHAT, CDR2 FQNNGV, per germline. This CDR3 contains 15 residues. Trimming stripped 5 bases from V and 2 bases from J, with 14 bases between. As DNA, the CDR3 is TGTGCCAGCAGCCCGCTAGCGATATCCACAGATACGCAGTATTTT. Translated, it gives CASSPLAISTDTQYF. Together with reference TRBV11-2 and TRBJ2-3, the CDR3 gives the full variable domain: EAGVAQSPRYKIIEKRQSVAFWCNPISGHATLYWYQQILGQGPKLLIQFQNNGVVDDSQLPKDRFSAERLKGVDSTLKIQPAKLEDSAVYLCASSPLAISTDTQYFGPGTRLTVL.